Here is one TCR beta chain with its context. These data are taken from a study of beta chain features in type 1 diabetes. The study reverse transcribed the entire isolated RNA, so it sequenced expressed TCRB transcripts. Measured with immunoSEQ multiplex PCR; TCRdb has only the in-frame clones, and not every one. Found here are about 360,000 clones, around 12% of them singletons; the top ten hold around 0.02%. Material for sequencing was naive CD4+ T cells from blood. This receptor was taken from a young man in good health.

CDR3: CAWSRRAESGYTF. CDR3 nucleotides: TGTGCCTGGAGTAGGAGGGCAGAGAGCGGCTACACCTTC. V and J are TRBV30 and TRBJ1-2; D gene ambiguous. V lost 2 bases, J lost 8 bases, and 15 bases lay in between. Looked up from germline, CDR1 is GTSNPN and CDR2 is SVGIG (reference sequence). The CDR3 totals 13 residues. Full variable domain (missing parts from reference TRBV30 and TRBJ1-2): SQTIHQWPATLVQPVGSPLSLECTVEGTSNPNLYWYRQAAGRGLQLLFYSVGIGQISSEVPQNLSASRPQDRQFILSSKKLLLSDSGFYLCAWSRRAESGYTFGSGTRLTVV.